This is a list of T cell receptor beta chains from one sample in a study of shared clonotypes between healthy human individuals. The table came from immunoSEQ multiplex PCR; TCRdb's copy has only in-frame clones and leaves some out. In the table there are about 2,200,000 clones, about 92% of which are singletons. The sequenced sample was naive CD8+ T cells from PBMCs. These TCRs come from a man aged 18 to 35 in good health. Some clones in this sample may be carry-over from other donors' samples. CDR3s include the opening cysteine and the closing phenylalanine or tryptophan. The D gene is left open where the match is weak. Part of the rows lack a size; the others show once, few, many or a class for expanded clones.

d_call | clone_size | j_call | cdr3_length | v_call | cdr3_nt | cdr3_aa
. | . | TRBJ1-1 | 15 | TRBV7-9 | TGTGCCAGCAGCGCAATGGCAGATATGAACACTGAAGCTTTCTTT | CASSAMADMNTEAFF
. | few | TRBJ2-2 | 16 | TRBV4-2 | TGTGCCAGCAGCCAAGGGAAAGCCCCGAACACCGGGGAGCTGTTTTTT | CASSQGKAPNTGELFF
TRBD1 | . | TRBJ1-1 | 14 | TRBV28 | TGTGCCAGCAGAATGGACAGGCCCAACACTGAAGCTTTCTTT | CASRMDRPNTEAFF
TRBD1 | once | TRBJ2-7 | 14 | TRBV6-5 | TGTGCCAGCAGCCGGCGGACAGGGGCCTACGAGCAGTACTTC | CASSRRTGAYEQYF
. | . | TRBJ2-7 | 13 | TRBV2 | TGTGCCAGCAGTGGGACAGTATCCTACGAGCAGTACTTC | CASSGTVSYEQYF
TRBD1 | . | TRBJ1-1 | 17 | TRBV28 | TGTGCCAGCAGTTTAGGACAGGGGGGCTCCGCGAACACTGAAGCTTTCTTT | CASSLGQGGSANTEAFF
. | . | TRBJ1-5 | 15 | TRBV15 | TGTGCCACCAGCAGTCTCGGGACCCTGAATCAGCCCCAGCATTTT | CATSSLGTLNQPQHF
TRBD2 | . | TRBJ2-1 | 17 | TRBV14 | TGTGCCAGCAGCCAAGGGATGTACGCGGGAGATTACAATGAGCAGTTCTTC | CASSQGMYAGDYNEQFF
TRBD2 | once | TRBJ2-7 | 16 | TRBV5-1 | TGCGCCAGCAGCCTCCGGTGGGAGGGAGGGTCCTACGAGCAGTACTTC | CASSLRWEGGSYEQYF
. | . | TRBJ1-1 | 11 | TRBV27 | TGTGCCAGCAAAAGGGGGGCTGAAGCTTTCTTT | CASKRGAEAFF
. | . | TRBJ1-1 | 14 | TRBV30 | TGTGCCTGGAGGGCCCGCGGAATGAACACTGAAGCTTTCTTT | CAWRARGMNTEAFF
TRBD2 | . | TRBJ2-3 | 16 | TRBV7-3 | TGTGCCAGCAGCTCTGGACTAGCGGGGAACACAGATACGCAGTATTTT | CASSSGLAGNTDTQYF
. | . | TRBJ2-2 | 18 | TRBV4-1 | TGCGCCAGCAGCCCTCAAACCATCGGACAGCCGAACACCGGGGAGCTGTTTTTT | CASSPQTIGQPNTGELFF
TRBD2 | . | TRBJ2-2 | 14 | TRBV27 | TGTGCCAGCAGGAGCGGGAGGGCCACCGGGGAGCTGTTTTTT | CASRSGRATGELFF
TRBD2 | . | TRBJ2-1 | 16 | TRBV9 | TGTGCCAGCAGCGTAGGGCGGGAGGCCATCTACAATGAGCAGTTCTTC | CASSVGREAIYNEQFF
. | . | TRBJ2-7 | 16 | TRBV2 | TGTGCCAGCAGTGAAGCGCTTCTTCAGGGGCGTTACGAGCAGTACTTC | CASSEALLQGRYEQYF